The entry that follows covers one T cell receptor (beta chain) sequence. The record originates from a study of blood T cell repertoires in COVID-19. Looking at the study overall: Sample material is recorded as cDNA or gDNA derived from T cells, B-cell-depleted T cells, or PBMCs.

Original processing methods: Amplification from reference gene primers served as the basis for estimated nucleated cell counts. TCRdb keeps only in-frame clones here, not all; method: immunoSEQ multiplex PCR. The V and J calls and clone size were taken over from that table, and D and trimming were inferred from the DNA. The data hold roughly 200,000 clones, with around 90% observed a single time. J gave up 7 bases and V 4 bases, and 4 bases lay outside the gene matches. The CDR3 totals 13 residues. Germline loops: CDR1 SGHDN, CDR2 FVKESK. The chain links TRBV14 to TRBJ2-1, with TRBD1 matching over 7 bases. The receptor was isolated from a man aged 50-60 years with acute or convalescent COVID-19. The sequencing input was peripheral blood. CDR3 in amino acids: CASSPDRANEQFF. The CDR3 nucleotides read TGTGCCAGCAGCCCCGACAGGGCTAATGAGCAGTTCTTC.